This T cell receptor beta chain appears in the sequencing data of a study of cytomegalovirus exposure and HLA in healthy donors (dated by TCRdb to between 2016 and 2019). In the study overall: According to an earlier analysis of 587 of the donors, 150 million to 200 million T cells yielded some 120 million unique TCR beta sequences and about 300 Gb of sequence data. Approximately 310 gigabases of sequencing data and 70 million to 100 million unique TCR sequences made up an early release that covered several hundred HLA-typed donors. In addition to the first cohort of around 670 subjects, a separate validation cohort of under 150 different subjects was used. The study was designed to test whether signatures of past pathogen exposure could be identified by cataloging public T cell receptors. A later analysis re-examined previously published TCR beta repertoires from just over 650 donors and added high-resolution HLA genotyping to investigate patterns of TCR occurrence. Of the roughly 390 genotyped donors, 65% to 90% were placed in the genetic ancestry cluster associated with self-reported Caucasian donors. The number of typed donors differed by locus: about 620-630 for A, B, C, DRB1 and DQB1; 522 for DQA1; 606 for DPA1; and about 470 for DPB1. To predict cytomegalovirus infection status, the study brought together high-throughput TCR immunosequencing, statistical association of individual TCRs with disease status, and machine learning. Every repertoire in the discovery cohort had been generated on one and the same sequencing platform. HLA typing covered class I and class II loci at four-digit resolution. The later analysis used no new phenotypic data to find candidate immune exposures, relying instead on TCR beta sequences and their occurrence across donors. Because of strong linkage in the cohort, roughly five DR-DQ haplotypes were treated as single units for association and clustering. Alongside the repertoire data, information on donor age, sex, ethnicity and CMV serostatus was compiled. In a later genetic analysis, genome-wide SNP genotypes for about three fifths of the roughly 670 donors were used, and that subset was treated as a discovery cohort. Across roughly 420 genotyped donors of the cohort, an average of approximately 240,000 unique TCR beta nucleotide sequences per donor were sequenced, and roughly a sixth of those sequences were non-productive. The T cell repertoires of 666 subjects were profiled by immunosequencing and related to cytomegalovirus serostatus. An earlier analysis of about 600 of the donors used high-throughput TCR beta sequencing to judge whether each TCR beta V gene segment behaved as functional or pseudogenic. The investigation overall reported the following: Compared with equally common non-associated chains, HLA-associated TCR beta chains in a later analysis were more clonally expanded and had lower generation probabilities. Across donors, most TCR sequences were observed very rarely, whereas some public TCRs were present in many individuals. In the study, some 160 TCR beta chains were listed as associated with cytomegalovirus. The authors suggested that the approach could potentially be generalized to other disease states and immunological phenotypes. Broadly in line with IMGT annotations, most TCR beta V segments showed up in productive rearrangements about 87% or about 30% of the time in an earlier analysis of approximately 640 of the donors. Most CMV-associated TCR beta chains appeared to be HLA-restricted in a later analysis, and the HLA associations seemed to be driven largely by CMV exposure. For the cohort, immune exposure information was limited to CMV serostatus. A further reported finding was that TCR beta sequences accurately predicted the HLA-A and HLA-B alleles for most subjects in the first cohort. Sequencing depth was assumed to be roughly uniform across donors in the presence/absence analyses, though that assumption may not hold. Some IMGT-functional V segments, including TRBV6-2 and TRBV6-3, could not be distinguished by the 87-base-pair reads and were therefore excluded. The classifier was reported to diagnose cytomegalovirus status with high specificity and sensitivity in both the original and validation cohorts. In this cohort, only TCR beta chains were sequenced, and detectable features were limited by the absence of alpha or paired-chain data. A group of highly shared sequence variants was considered likely to be a technical artifact of the sequencing pipeline. A later genetic analysis associated a missense DCLRE1C variant with V-gene and J-gene trimming of TCR beta chains, and an independent cohort replicated the association. HLA typing was unavailable for some donors at each locus, so association tests used only the typed subset. Correlated functional status among segregating V segments might reflect linkage disequilibrium, but an unknown experimental factor could not be ruled out. Because counts were too low, seventeen rarely observed V segments, including chromosome 9 orphons, were excluded from the earlier analysis of some 590 of the donors. A few of the identified cytomegalovirus-associated TCR beta chains were confirmed in vitro to be specific for cytomegalovirus antigens. According to a later genetic analysis, donors in an Asian-associated ancestry cluster had fewer N-insertions in productive TCRs than the approximately 670-donor mean. At a false discovery rate of 0.05, a later analysis linked around 15,000 TCR beta sequences to specific HLA alleles. According to a later analysis, parvovirus B19, influenza, CMV and Epstein-Barr virus appeared linked to several top co-occurrence clusters. When HLA alleles, especially DR and DQ, strongly co-occurred, TCR associations were difficult to assign to individual alleles. In a later analysis, TCR association rates were found to vary across HLA loci, with the most associated TCRs seen for DRB1 alleles and the fewest for HLA-C alleles.

In regard to this clone: The clone's antigen remains unknown. Nothing much larger sits one base from this clone, and base qualities are not available.

The cohort was made up of hundreds of healthy bone marrow donors. Cohort members were all nominally healthy when sampled, although unrecorded immune exposures were likely present. The donor tested CMV seropositive, placing the donor among the roughly 270 seropositive members of the cohort. A peripheral blood sample was collected from each donor, and TCR beta sequencing was performed on peripheral blood mononuclear cells. Genomic DNA extraction from the blood cell samples was performed with the Qiagen DNeasy Blood Extraction Kit. The CDR3 contains 12 residues, cysteine and phenylalanine counted. The kept DNA is CDR3 alone, 36 bases in frame from the first base. CDR1 and CDR2, per the germline V gene (reference sequence), are LNHDA and SQIVND. V is shortened by 1 base, J by 11 bases, and the region joining them spans 11 bases. The library was prepared using the immunoSEQ multiplex PCR assay. A mixture of 60 forward primers for TCR Vbeta segments and 13 reverse primers for TCR Jbeta segments was used in the multiplex PCR. The CDR3 region of rearranged TCR beta genes was amplified from genomic DNA with a multiplex PCR assay. On the Illumina HiSeq System, the amplified TCR beta libraries were sequenced as 87-base-pair reads. The authors' pipeline ran thus. Across the 600 to 700 repertoires, a later analysis counted 78 million or so unique TCR beta chains, around 11 million of which were shared by at least two donors. Raw reads were error-corrected and collapsed into unique sequences by a nearest-neighbor algorithm in which closely related sequences were merged to remove PCR and sequencing errors. To assign V, D and J gene segments, CDR3 sequences were aligned to IMGT reference sequences. For a sequence to be retained, a match of at least six nucleotides was required to both a V gene segment and a J gene segment. A rearrangement was called productive if the CDR3 had no stop codons and remained in frame with V and J, and every other rearrangement was called non-productive. Following IMGT convention, CDR3 was defined as the stretch from the second conserved V-encoded cysteine up to the conserved J-encoded phenylalanine. Sequences without an unambiguous match to a single V gene segment were excluded from the earlier analysis of almost 600 of the donors. In an earlier analysis of roughly 600 of the donors, a V segment was called functional when productive rearrangements were above 56.7%, and segregating when the standard deviation between donors exceeded 5%. A statistical classification framework was built to diagnose cytomegalovirus status from the catalog of TCR beta chain sequences. In a later analysis, TCR nucleotide sequences were compared against IMGT/GENE-DB human TR gene sequences so that V and J genes could be assigned. A later analysis assigned CDR3 sequences and most-parsimonious VDJ recombination scenarios with the TCRdist pipeline. A later analysis defined each TCR beta chain by its CDR3 amino acid sequence plus V-gene family, and excluded reads lacking a unique V-gene family. To address suspected cross-contamination and a sequencing artifact, a later analysis removed around 590 highly shared, low-generation-probability nucleotide sequences. In a later analysis, a clonal expansion index was calculated for each public chain from normalized within-repertoire ranks of inferred template counts. A later analysis computed generation probabilities with a VDJ recombination model fitted to out-of-frame rearrangements, and checked the results against IGoR. Hypergeometric tests were used in a later analysis to score TCR-TCR, TCR-HLA and TCR-CMV co-occurrence, with a repertoire-size bias correction applied to the TCR pairs. To estimate false discovery rates, a later analysis permuted the HLA or CMV assignments 20 times. A later analysis grouped co-occurring TCRs with DBSCAN, adding TCRdist sequence similarity when clustering within HLA-allele-positive subsets. Repertoires with fewer than 30,000 or more than 120,000 public chains, plus five repertoires with anomalous nucleotide sharing, were excluded from co-occurrence clustering. TCRdb took over this immuneACCESS table, retaining in-frame rearrangements with V and J assigned. Such tables are incomplete; in checked studies, under half of the missing clones stem from an unresolved V gene, and the remainder is unexplained. Clone size and the V and J calls come from that table; the DNA yielded D and trimming. This sample has some 140,000 clones in its table, and about four fifths of those were observed once. Of the sample, around 1.3% is held by the ten largest clones.

Rearrangement joined TRBV19 to TRBJ1-1; 5 matching bases give a weak D call of TRBD1. Sequences were obtained from PBMCs. The TCR comes from a male donor in good health and CMV-seropositive. In nucleotides, the sequence is TGTGCCAGTAGTATAGCAGGAGGGGTGGCTTTCTTT. It translates to CASSIAGGVAFF.